The 23 T cell receptor beta chains presented below share a single source sample, sequenced in a study of spatial heterogeneity in lung cancer. Whole-study findings and limits: In tumors, expanded intratumoral alpha and beta TCR counts tracked mutation counts.

Each CDR3 protein is one row after TCRdb ran MiXCR on the 5' RACE reads. Of under 20,000 distinct CDR3 sequences listed, roughly 7.3% are singletons. Time point: sample taken at primary tumor resection. For these receptors, no antigen is known. The starting material was lung tumor tissue, obtained at surgery. These receptors all come from a female donor with early-stage non-small cell lung cancer.

This clonotype has ten or more counts. The chain uses TRBV7-2 and TRBJ1-3, with TRBD1 matching over 9 bases. V lost 6 bases and J lost 4; bases outside the gene matches: 7. The germline gives CDR1 SGHTA, CDR2 FQGNSA. The CDR3 consists of 15 residues. CDR3 loop: CASSPGTGKGNTIYF. The DNA of the CDR3 is TGTGCCAGCAGTCCCGGGACAGGGAAAGGAAACACCATATATTTT.

This clonotype was counted ten times or more. V usage is TRBV6-4 and J usage is TRBJ1-5; possible D gene TRBD1, 6 bases. Trimming removed 2 bases at V and 6 bases at J, with 8 bases between. The germline CDR1 and CDR2 sequences are MRHNA and SNTAGT. This CDR3 is built from 13 residues. The DNA of the CDR3 is TGTGCCAGCAGTGACCGAGGGGGTCAGCCCCAGCATTTT. Translating gives CASSDRGGQPQHF.

This clonotype has at least ten counts. The chain is built from TRBV12-3 or TRBV12-4 and TRBJ1-5; TRBD1 might be the D (6 bases). The length of the CDR3 is 14 residues. V dropped 5 bases and J dropped 6 bases, with 14 bases sitting between them. The CDR3 reads CASSQQGGGQPQHF. The CDR3 bases are TGTGCCAGCAGTCAACAGGGTGGCGGTCAGCCCCAGCATTTT.

In this sample, this clonotype turned up many times. The V call is TRBV13, the J call TRBJ1-2; 9 bases fit TRBD1. The V gene's germline CDR1 is PRHDT and CDR2 FYEKMQ (reference sequence). With V trimmed by 6 bases and J by 7 bases, 12 bases remained unmatched. The CDR3 loop spans 15 amino acids. CDR3 coding DNA: TGTGCCAGCAGTCTTTCCCGGACAGGGGTGCTTGGCTACACCTTC. Its translation is CASSLSRTGVLGYTF.

This clonotype has a count of ten or more. The chain joins TRBV12-3 or TRBV12-4 to TRBJ2-1; 8 bases are shared with TRBD1. The CDR3 length is 11 residues. The V and J ends lost 4 bases and 10 bases, in that order; junction bases with no gene match: 0. The CDR3 nucleotides are TGTGCCAGCAGTTACAGGGGGGAGCAGTTCTTC. Protein: CASSYRGEQFF.

This clonotype came up many times. The chain couples TRBV4-1 to TRBJ2-2; 13 bases map to TRBD2. Germline V gene sequence: CDR1 MGHRA, CDR2 YSYEKL. V dropped 4 bases and J dropped 4; count of bases not matched to a gene: 12. This CDR3 region has 19 residues. CDR3 sequence reads: CASSLRTSGGGPATGELFF. CDR3 bases: TGCGCCAGCAGCCTCAGGACTAGCGGGGGTGGACCCGCCACCGGGGAGCTGTTTTTT.

This clonotype came up many times. Here the CDR3 DNA reads TGCAGTGCTAGCGACAGACAGCTCACAGATACGCAGTATTTT. Translated: CSASDRQLTDTQYF. The chain combines TRBV20-1 with TRBJ2-3, with TRBD1 as a possible D gene (5 bases). The V end was cut by 3 bases, the J end by 2 bases, with 12 bases between. This CDR3 is 14 amino acids long. Germline assignment: CDR1 DFQATT and CDR2 SNEGSKA (reference sequence).

This clonotype is labeled medium-sized. The chain has TRBV30 and TRBJ1-1, with 7 bases lining up with TRBD1. The ends lost 2 bases at V and 3 bases at J; junction bases unmatched: 3. The CDR3 runs 13 residues. Germline lookup yields CDR1 GTSNPN and CDR2 SVGIG (reference sequence). The CDR3 loop reads CAWSTQGDTEAFF. DNA for the CDR3: TGTGCCTGGAGTACGCAGGGGGACACTGAAGCTTTCTTT.

This chain links TRBV29-1 with TRBJ1-1; no firm D call. CDR1 and CDR2 (germline): SQVTM, ANQGSEA. V was pared by 4 bases and J by 7 bases, with 10 bases between. This CDR3 has 11 amino acids. The CDR3 bases are TGCAGCGTTGGAAACCCCGGTGAAGCTTTCTTT. Translated: CSVGNPGEAFF. Together with reference TRBV29-1 and TRBJ1-1, the CDR3 gives the full variable domain: SAVISQKPSRDICQRGTSLTIQCQVDSQVTMMFWYRQQPGQSLTLIATANQGSEATYESGFVIDKFPISRPNLTFSTLTVSNMSPEDSSIYLCSVGNPGEAFFGQGTRLTVV.

This clonotype was picked up many times. The rearrangement links TRBV4-1 to TRBJ1-6; TRBD1 might be the D (5 bases). The V and J ends lost 0 bases and 7 bases respectively, with 13 bases between them. Germline V gives CDR1 MGHRA, CDR2 YSYEKL. CDR3 length equals 16 residues. In nucleotides, the CDR3 is TGCGCCAGCAGCCAAGAGGAAGGGGTGAGGAATTCACCCCTCCACTTT. Its translation: CASSQEEGVRNSPLHF.

This clonotype was seen many times. V usage is TRBV4-3 and J usage is TRBJ1-4, with 7 bases identical to TRBD1. The germline CDR1 and CDR2 sequences are LGHNA and YSLEER. This CDR3 has 15 amino acids. The junction had 8 bases not matched to a gene; V was cut back by 4 bases and J by 6 bases. This CDR3 reads CASSLVPGGDEKLFF. The CDR3 DNA reads as TGCGCCAGCAGCCTTGTTCCAGGGGGGGATGAAAAACTGTTTTTT.

This clonotype was seen repeatedly, ten times or more. The chain joins TRBV19 to TRBJ1-6, with D unresolved. This CDR3 is 14 amino acids long. Trimming left V 6 bases short and J 6 bases short, with 12 bases between. Germline V lookup: CDR1 LNHDA, CDR2 SQIVND (reference sequence). CDR3 nucleotide sequence: TGTGCCAGTAGCCAAAGACCTACTAATTCACCCCTCCACTTT. Protein sequence: CASSQRPTNSPLHF.

The DNA of the CDR3 is TGTGCCAGCAGCCAGGACCCAGGGACCAACATTCAGTACTTC. Protein product: CASSQDPGTNIQYF. This chain connects TRBV14 to TRBJ2-4, with D possibly called TRBD1 or TRBD2 (5 bases each). CDR1 and CDR2 from the germline V gene are SGHDN and FVKESK. This CDR3 is 14 amino acids long. The V gene lost 3 bases and the J gene lost 7 bases, with 13 bases spanning the gap.

V and J are TRBV4-3 and TRBJ2-3, with TRBD2 matching over 9 bases. This CDR3 contains 17 residues. Looked up from germline, CDR1 is LGHNA and CDR2 is YSLEER. The V gene end was trimmed by 2 bases and the J gene end by 8 bases; junction bases not matched to a gene: 14. DNA of the CDR3: TGCGCCAGCAGCCAAAGTCTTCCAGCGGGGGGTTTGGCTACGCAGTATTTT. It yields the protein CASSQSLPAGGLATQYF.

Only a few counts were recorded for this clonotype. This chain uses TRBV7-9 with TRBJ1-1; D is undetermined. The CDR3 sequence is 13 residues long. V lost 1 base to trimming and J lost 1 base, with 4 bases between them. The germline CDR1 and CDR2 sequences are SEHNR and FQNEAQ (reference sequence). CDR3 DNA: TGTGCCAGCAGCTTAGTACAGAACACTGAAGCTTTCTTT. This gives the protein CASSLVQNTEAFF.

This clonotype was found many times. This rearrangement joins TRBV20-1 to TRBJ1-1; D not resolved. V was trimmed by 1 base and J by 6 bases, leaving 15 bases between them. This CDR3 region has 14 residues. Germline V gene sequence: CDR1 DFQATT, CDR2 SNEGSKA (reference sequence). The CDR3: CSARVTMGSAEAFF. CDR3 DNA sequence: TGCAGTGCTAGAGTTACGATGGGGTCGGCTGAAGCTTTCTTT.

This clonotype has a count of ten or more. The rearrangement joins TRBV28 to TRBJ2-4; D perhaps matches TRBD2 (6 bases). The CDR3 contains 14 residues. Trimming removed 8 bases from V and 3 bases from J, with 14 bases in between. Germline V gene lookup returns CDR1 MDHEN and CDR2 SYDVKM. For the CDR3, the DNA is TGTGCCAGCTCTCCCAGGAGGGGCAAAAACATTCAGTACTTC. Protein product: CASSPRRGKNIQYF. The variable domain in full, with the rest retrieved from reference TRBV28 and TRBJ2-4, is DVKVTQSSRYLVKRTGEKVFLECVQDMDHENMFWYRQDPGLGLRLIYFSYDVKMKEKGDIPEGYSVSREKKERFSLILESASTNQTSMYLCASSPRRGKNIQYFGAGTRLSVL.

The chain has TRBV28 and TRBJ2-7, with 11 bases aligning to TRBD2. Germline V gene data show CDR1 as MDHEN and CDR2 as SYDVKM. V lost 6 bases and J lost 4; bases outside the gene matches: 5. The CDR3 extends over 14 amino acids. CDR3 sequence (DNA): TGTGCCAGCAGGATGACTAGCGGGGTGTACGAGCAGTACTTC. Translated, it gives CASRMTSGVYEQYF.

The gene calls are TRBV6-1 and TRBJ1-3; no clear D. V was trimmed by 7 bases and J by 0 bases, leaving 10 bases between them. Germline V lookup: CDR1 MNHNS, CDR2 SASEGT. This CDR3 has 14 residues. In nucleotides, the CDR3 is TGTGCCAGCAAACCACAGCGCTCTGGAAACACCATATATTTT. Protein: CASKPQRSGNTIYF.

This clonotype was picked up many times. J is TRBJ2-7 and V is TRBV7-3; the D gene is possibly TRBD1 (7 bases). Germline V CDR1 and CDR2: SGHTA, FQGTGA. There are 13 residues in the CDR3. V dropped 1 base and J dropped 7 bases, with 11 bases sitting between them. CDR3 sequence reads: CASSLSGTAEQYF. The DNA of the CDR3 is TGTGCCAGCAGCTTAAGCGGGACAGCTGAGCAGTACTTC.

This clonotype was observed at least ten times. The chain combines TRBV6-5 with TRBJ2-3, with D unclear. V gave up 8 bases and J gave up 6 bases, with 15 bases separating them. This CDR3 is 13 amino acids long. Germline CDR1 and CDR2: MNHEY and SVGAGI. CDR3 in DNA: TGTGCCAGCGGACCAACATCTGGGGATACGCAGTATTTT. Translating it yields CASGPTSGDTQYF.

V is TRBV4-1 and J is TRBJ2-3; TRBD2 agrees at 11 bases. This CDR3 is built from 19 residues. Per the germline V gene, CDR1 is MGHRA and CDR2 is YSYEKL. Trimming removed 1 base from V and 2 bases from J; junction bases left unmatched: 11. The CDR3 DNA is TGCGCCAGCAGCCAAGGAGCTAGCGGGGGGTCCAGCCTCACAGATACGCAGTATTTT. Its translation: CASSQGASGGSSLTDTQYF.

The table lists this clonotype with many counts. This sequence joins TRBV12-3 or TRBV12-4 and TRBJ1-1, with TRBD1 as a possible D gene (6 bases). The V end lost 7 bases, the J end lost 0 bases, and 15 bases lay between the germline ends. The CDR3 contains 15 residues. CDR3 loop: CASNTGRGMNTEAFF. Here the CDR3 DNA reads TGTGCCAGCAACACGGGCAGGGGCATGAACACTGAAGCTTTCTTT.